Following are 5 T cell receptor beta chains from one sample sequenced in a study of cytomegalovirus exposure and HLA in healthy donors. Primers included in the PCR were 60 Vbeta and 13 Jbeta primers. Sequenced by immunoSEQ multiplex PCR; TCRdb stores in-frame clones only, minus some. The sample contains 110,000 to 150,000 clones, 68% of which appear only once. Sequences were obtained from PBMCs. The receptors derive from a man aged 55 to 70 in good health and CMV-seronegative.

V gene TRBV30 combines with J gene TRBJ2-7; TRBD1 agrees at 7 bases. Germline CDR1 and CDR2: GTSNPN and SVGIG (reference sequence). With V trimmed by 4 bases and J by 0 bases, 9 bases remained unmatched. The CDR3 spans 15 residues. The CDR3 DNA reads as TGTGCCTGGACTGATGACAGGGTATACTCCTACGAGCAGTACTTC. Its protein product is CAWTDDRVYSYEQYF.

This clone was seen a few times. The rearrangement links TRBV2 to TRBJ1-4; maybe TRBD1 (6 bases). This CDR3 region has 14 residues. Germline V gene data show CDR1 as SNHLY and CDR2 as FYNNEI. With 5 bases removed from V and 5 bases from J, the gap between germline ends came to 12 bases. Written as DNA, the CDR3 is TGTGCCAGCAGTTGGACAGCGATGAATGAAAAACTGTTTTTT. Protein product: CASSWTAMNEKLFF.

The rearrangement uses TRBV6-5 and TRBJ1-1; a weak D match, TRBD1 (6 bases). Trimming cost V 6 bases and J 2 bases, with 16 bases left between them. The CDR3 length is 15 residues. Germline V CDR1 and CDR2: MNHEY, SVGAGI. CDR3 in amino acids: CASSPSGVGNTEAFF. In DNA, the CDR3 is TGTGCCAGCAGCCCCTCAGGGGTGGGAAACACTGAAGCTTTCTTT.

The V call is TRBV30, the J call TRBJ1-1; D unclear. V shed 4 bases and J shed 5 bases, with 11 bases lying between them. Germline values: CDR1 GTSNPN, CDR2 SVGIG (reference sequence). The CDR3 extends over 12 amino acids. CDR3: CAWTGVGTEAFF. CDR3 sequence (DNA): TGTGCCTGGACCGGAGTTGGGACTGAAGCTTTCTTT. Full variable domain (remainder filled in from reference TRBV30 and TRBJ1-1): SQTIHQWPATLVQPVGSPLSLECTVEGTSNPNLYWYRQAAGRGLQLLFYSVGIGQISSEVPQNLSASRPQDRQFILSSKKLLLSDSGFYLCAWTGVGTEAFFGQGTRLTVV.

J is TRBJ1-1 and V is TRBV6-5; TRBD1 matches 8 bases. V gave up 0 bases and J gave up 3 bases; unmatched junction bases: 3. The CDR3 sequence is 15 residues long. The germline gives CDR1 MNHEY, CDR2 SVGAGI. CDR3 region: CASSYSYRGDTEAFF. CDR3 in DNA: TGTGCCAGCAGTTACTCCTACAGGGGGGACACTGAAGCTTTCTTT.